These 31 T cell receptor beta chains share one sample of origin, sequenced in a study of CD8+ T cells in alopecia areata. Extraction of RNA preceded its reverse transcription into cDNA, which served as the sequencing template. Clones were sequenced by immunoSEQ multiplex PCR, and TCRdb holds only the in-frame ones, with some missing. The sample shows fewer than 200,000 clones, roughly 50% of them seen only once. Treatment: oral pan-JAK inhibitor, 5-10 mg twice daily. Sample: CD4+ T cells sorted from blood, taken between weeks 55 and 70, from a patient treated with tofacitinib. These receptors all come from a human donor with alopecia areata.

This chain links TRBV30 with TRBJ1-2; D not resolved. The CDR3 contains 13 residues. The V gene lost 7 bases and the J gene lost 1 base, with 13 bases spanning the gap. Germline assignment: CDR1 GTSNPN and CDR2 SVGIG (reference sequence). The CDR3 protein is CASRGPFNYGYTF. The CDR3 DNA reads TGTGCCTCTCGAGGTCCGTTTAACTATGGCTACACCTTC.

This chain links TRBV25-1 with TRBJ1-2; unclear D gene. The germline V and J ends were trimmed by 4 bases and 1 base, with 13 bases remaining between them. This CDR3 region has 15 residues. Germline V gene data show CDR1 as MGHDK and CDR2 as SYGVNS. CDR3 amino acids: CASSGGPSGNYGYTF. CDR3 in DNA: TGTGCCAGCAGTGGAGGGCCCTCGGGTAACTATGGCTACACCTTC.

This clone was recorded a few times. The rearrangement uses TRBV2 and TRBJ2-3; 7 bases map to TRBD2. CDR1 and CDR2 from the germline V gene are SNHLY and FYNNEI. V was pared by 3 bases and J by 1 base, with 4 bases of the junction left unmatched. The CDR3 consists of 15 residues. The CDR3 DNA reads as TGTGCCAGCAGTGATGGGAGCGGGGGCACAGATACGCAGTATTTT. It codes for CASSDGSGGTDTQYF.

A few counts support this clone. The gene calls are TRBV29-1 and TRBJ2-3; D gene unclear. Germline-derived CDR1 and CDR2 are SQVTM and ANQGSEA. The length of the CDR3 is 15 residues. The V end was cut by 6 bases, the J end by 4 bases, with 20 bases between. The CDR3 spells CSVRRSPTVADTQYF. CDR3 DNA: TGCAGCGTCCGCCGCAGCCCAACCGTTGCAGATACGCAGTATTTT.

This clone was observed a few times. The V call is TRBV5-1, the J call TRBJ2-1, with D possibly TRBD2 on 6 matching bases. V lost 2 bases and J 10 bases, leaving 19 bases between the germline ends. The CDR3 length is 15 residues. Per the germline V gene, CDR1 is SGHRS and CDR2 is YFSETQ. DNA for the CDR3: TGCGCCAGCAGCTTCCAGCGGGCGTCCGACGGGGAGCAGTTCTTC. This codes for CASSFQRASDGEQFF.

This clone was recorded a few times. The rearrangement uses TRBV30 and TRBJ1-4; the D is unclear. This CDR3 spans 14 amino acids. Germline V lookup: CDR1 GTSNPN, CDR2 SVGIG (reference sequence). V gave up 2 bases and J gave up 8 bases, with 15 bases separating them. Written as DNA, the CDR3 is TGTGCCTGGAGTCCCGGTGGTGGCTCGGAAAAACTGTTTTTT. This gives the protein CAWSPGGGSEKLFF.

This clone occurred a few times. The chain couples TRBV29-1 to TRBJ2-5; 12 bases map to TRBD2. CDR1 and CDR2 from the germline V gene are SQVTM and ANQGSEA. This CDR3 is built from 14 residues. V trimming: 4 bases; J trimming: 4 bases; junction bases outside the gene matches: 4. CDR3 region: CSVGELAGGETQYF. The CDR3 DNA reads TGCAGCGTTGGGGAACTAGCGGGGGGAGAGACCCAGTACTTC.

This chain joins TRBV4-1 and TRBJ1-5, with D unresolved. The germline V gene encodes CDR1 MGHRA and CDR2 YSYEKL. V dropped 1 base and J dropped 6 bases, with 10 bases sitting between them. This CDR3 spans 14 amino acids. The CDR3: CASSQVRSAQPQHF. CDR3 DNA: TGCGCCAGCAGCCAAGTAAGGTCTGCTCAGCCCCAGCATTTT.

In nucleotides, the CDR3 is TGTGCCAGCAGTGAGAACCTTAATGAAAAACTGTTTTTT. As protein: CASSENLNEKLFF. The chain is built from TRBV2 and TRBJ1-4; the D is unclear. V lost 3 bases to trimming and J lost 4 bases, with 6 bases between them. The germline V gene has CDR1 SNHLY and CDR2 FYNNEI. This CDR3 is 13 amino acids long.

The gene calls are TRBV29-1 and TRBJ1-6, with 7 bases lining up with TRBD1. Germline values: CDR1 SQVTM, CDR2 ANQGSEA. This CDR3 spans 13 amino acids. V lost 6 bases to trimming and J lost 5 bases; unmatched junction nucleotides: 4. This CDR3 is CSVRQGHNSPLHF. In nucleotides, the CDR3 is TGCAGCGTCCGACAGGGACATAATTCACCCCTCCACTTT.

The chain has TRBV5-1 and TRBJ2-2; TRBD1 matches at 7 bases. Germline V gene sequence: CDR1 SGHRS, CDR2 YFSETQ. The CDR3 is 16 amino acids. With V trimmed by 2 bases and J by 5 bases, 9 bases remained unmatched. CDR3 sequence reads: CASSFRTGVETGELFF. The CDR3 DNA sequence: TGCGCCAGCAGCTTTCGTACAGGGGTAGAAACCGGGGAGCTGTTTTTT.

V and J are TRBV6-1 and TRBJ2-1; a weak D match, TRBD1 (6 bases). This CDR3 has 15 residues. The V and J ends lost 2 bases and 6 bases respectively, with 14 bases between them. Germline V gene lookup returns CDR1 MNHNS and CDR2 SASEGT. The CDR3 loop reads CASSEQGGIVNEQFF. The CDR3 coding sequence is TGTGCCAGCAGTGAACAAGGGGGAATAGTCAATGAGCAGTTCTTC.

This rearrangement joins TRBV6-5 to TRBJ2-4; no firm D call. In germline, CDR1 is MNHEY, CDR2 SVGAGI. V lost 5 bases and J 7 bases, leaving 9 bases between the germline ends. The CDR3 has 12 amino acids. The CDR3 region is CASSTPGNIQYF. In nucleotides, the CDR3 is TGTGCCAGCAGTACCCCTGGGAACATTCAGTACTTC.

The chain is built from TRBV10-3 and TRBJ2-7; D not certain. The CDR3 has 11 residues. CDR1 and CDR2 from the germline V gene are ENHRY and SYGVKD. Trimming took off 1 base at V and 5 bases at J, with 3 bases between the two ends. CDR3 coding DNA: TGTGCCATCAGTGAGTTCGACGAGCAGTACTTC. It encodes CAISEFDEQYF.

This clone was counted only a few times. The rearrangement links TRBV29-1 to TRBJ2-5, with 7 bases aligning to TRBD1. This CDR3 region has 11 residues. In germline, CDR1 is SQVTM, CDR2 ANQGSEA. V lost 7 bases to trimming and J lost 3 bases; unmatched junction nucleotides: 2. CDR3 amino acids: CSGGTEETQYF. DNA for the CDR3: TGCAGCGGAGGGACAGAAGAGACCCAGTACTTC.

This clone has only one observation. This chain joins TRBV7-3 and TRBJ2-7; D may be TRBD2 (6 bases). This CDR3 is built from 13 residues. V gave up 4 bases and J gave up 8 bases, with 15 bases separating them. Germline loops: CDR1 SGHTA, CDR2 FQGTGA. CDR3 in amino acids: CASSSGLNEKQYF. As DNA, the CDR3 is TGTGCCAGCAGCTCGGGACTGAACGAGAAGCAGTACTTC.

The V call is TRBV19, the J call TRBJ2-3, with 7 bases that match TRBD2. Per germline, CDR1 LNHDA and CDR2 SQIVND (reference sequence). The V and J ends lost 6 bases and 5 bases, in that order; junction bases with no gene match: 11. The CDR3 runs to 15 residues. In DNA, the CDR3 is TGTGCCAGTAGAAAAGCGGGGATGGAAGGAGATACGCAGTATTTT. Encoded protein: CASRKAGMEGDTQYF. Drawing the rest from reference TRBV19 and TRBJ2-3, the complete variable domain is DGGITQSPKYLFRKEGQNVTLSCEQNLNHDAMYWYRQDPGQGLRLIYYSQIVNDFQKGDIAEGYSVSREKKESFPLTVTSAQKNPTAFYLCASRKAGMEGDTQYFGPGTRLTVL.

V and J are TRBV27 and TRBJ1-1; 7 nucleotides agree with TRBD1. The germline V gene encodes CDR1 MNHEY and CDR2 SMNVEV (reference sequence). The CDR3 consists of 14 residues. With 0 bases clipped from V and 4 bases from J, the junction kept 2 bases outside the gene matches. The CDR3 region is CASSLSPGGTEAFF. DNA for the CDR3: TGTGCCAGCAGTTTATCGCCAGGGGGCACTGAAGCTTTCTTT.

This chain connects TRBV9 to TRBJ1-1; D gene unclear. The V gene lost 1 base and the J gene lost 0 bases, with 13 bases spanning the gap. The germline V gene encodes CDR1 SGDLS and CDR2 YYNGEE. The length of the CDR3 is 16 residues. CDR3 nucleotides: TGTGCCAGCAGCGTAAGTGCGACATGGATGAACACTGAAGCTTTCTTT. Its translation: CASSVSATWMNTEAFF.

This clone has a single count. The chain is built from TRBV7-3 and TRBJ2-2, with a possible D match to TRBD1 (6 bases). CDR3 length: 14 residues. The germline V and J ends were trimmed by 6 bases and 3 bases, with 11 bases remaining between them. Germline loops: CDR1 SGHTA, CDR2 FQGTGA. The CDR3: CASRIHRDTGELFF. DNA for the CDR3: TGTGCCAGCAGGATCCACAGGGACACCGGGGAGCTGTTTTTT.

The V gene is TRBV6-5, the J gene TRBJ2-2; 8 bases agree with TRBD1. The CDR3 sequence is 16 residues long. Looked up from germline, CDR1 is MNHEY and CDR2 is SVGAGI. Trimming at V came to 0 bases and at J to 7 bases, leaving 7 bases not matched to a gene. CDR3 nucleotides: TGTGCCAGCAGTTACTCGTGGACAGGGATGGACGGGGAGCTGTTTTTT. Residues: CASSYSWTGMDGELFF.

V and J are TRBV28 and TRBJ1-6, with TRBD1 as a possible D gene (5 bases). The CDR3 totals 18 residues. CDR1 is MDHEN and CDR2 is SYDVKM in the germline V gene. Trimming removed 6 bases from V and 7 bases from J, with 25 bases in between. The CDR3 nucleotides are TGTGCCAGCAGGCTGAGGGGCCAATACTCGCCCTTAAATTCACCCCTCCACTTT. This gives the protein CASRLRGQYSPLNSPLHF.

The rearrangement uses TRBV5-6 and TRBJ1-5; no reliable D call. V was trimmed by 0 bases and J by 6 bases, leaving 4 bases between them. The CDR3 is made up of 12 amino acids. Germline values: CDR1 SGHDT, CDR2 YYEEEE. The CDR3 region is CASSLAGQPQHF. The CDR3, as DNA: TGTGCCAGCAGCTTGGCAGGTCAGCCCCAGCATTTT. The variable domain in full, completed from reference TRBV5-6 and TRBJ1-5, reads DAGVTQSPTHLIKTRGQQVTLRCSPKSGHDTVSWYQQALGQGPQFIFQYYEEEERQRGNFPDRFSGHQFPNYSSELNVNALLLGDSALYLCASSLAGQPQHFGDGTRLSIL.

This chain links TRBV6-1 with TRBJ2-7, with D maybe TRBD2 (6 bases). Trimming took 8 bases from V and 4 from J, leaving 15 bases between them. The CDR3 runs 13 residues. The germline CDR1 and CDR2 sequences are MNHNS and SASEGT. CDR3 protein: CASSENGGYEQYF. The CDR3 region has the DNA TGTGCCAGCTCGGAAAATGGGGGGTACGAGCAGTACTTC.

This clone has only one observation. This chain joins TRBV19 and TRBJ2-3; D unresolved. Per the germline V gene, CDR1 is LNHDA and CDR2 is SQIVND (reference sequence). This CDR3 region has 13 residues. Between the trimmed V and J ends, which lost 4 bases and 0 bases, there was a span of 5 bases. CDR3 nucleotides: TGTGCCAGTAGTAAGGACAGCACAGATACGCAGTATTTT. It is translated as CASSKDSTDTQYF.

V usage is TRBV7-9 and J usage is TRBJ1-1; D remains ambiguous. Germline values: CDR1 SEHNR, CDR2 FQNEAQ (reference sequence). V dropped 5 bases and J dropped 1 base, with 14 bases sitting between them. The CDR3 spans 15 residues. DNA of the CDR3: TGTGCCAGCAGCCAAGTTGGCTGGGCGAACACTGAAGCTTTCTTT. It translates to CASSQVGWANTEAFF. Looking up the rest from reference TRBV7-9 and TRBJ1-1 gives the full variable domain: DTGVSQNPRHKITKRGQNVTFRCDPISEHNRLYWYRQTLGQGPEFLTYFQNEAQLEKSRLLSDRFSAERPKGSFSTLEIQRTEQGDSAMYLCASSQVGWANTEAFFGQGTRLTVV.

V and J are TRBV18 and TRBJ2-3; D is perhaps TRBD1 or TRBD2 (5 bases each). V was trimmed by 6 bases and J by 2 bases, leaving 12 bases between them. From germline, CDR1 is KGHSH and CDR2 LQKENI. The CDR3 runs 14 residues. The CDR3 protein is CASSDGAVTDTQYF. In nucleotides, the CDR3 is TGTGCCAGCTCCGACGGGGCGGTCACAGATACGCAGTATTTT.

The chain recombines TRBV25-1 with TRBJ1-6; D is perhaps TRBD1 (5 bases). There are 15 residues in the CDR3. V lost 1 base and J 5 bases, leaving 9 bases between the germline ends. Germline V gene data show CDR1 as MGHDK and CDR2 as SYGVNS. The CDR3 DNA reads as TGTGCCAGCAGTGAATCGGCAGGGAATAATTCACCCCTCCACTTT. The encoded protein is CASSESAGNNSPLHF.

This clone has more than one count but fewer than ten. V gene TRBV7-8 combines with J gene TRBJ2-2; D might be TRBD1 or TRBD2, each matching 5 bases. The ends were cut back, 1 base at V and 7 bases at J, with 16 bases in the middle. Germline assignment: CDR1 SGHVS and CDR2 FQNEAQ. The CDR3 has 16 residues. CDR3 sequence reads: CASSLVAYGTLGELFF. CDR3 coding DNA: TGTGCCAGCAGCTTAGTAGCCTACGGGACCCTCGGGGAGCTGTTTTTT.

The chain links TRBV5-1 to TRBJ2-2; D is ambiguous. The CDR3 consists of 14 residues. Germline-derived CDR1 and CDR2 are SGHRS and YFSETQ. Trimming removed 2 bases at V and 0 bases at J, with 5 bases between. Here the CDR3 DNA reads TGCGCCAGCAGCTTTGGAGCGAACACCGGGGAGCTGTTTTTT. This sequence encodes CASSFGANTGELFF. Variable domain in full (rest from reference TRBV5-1 and TRBJ2-2): KAGVTQTPRYLIKTRGQQVTLSCSPISGHRSVSWYQQTPGQGLQFLFEYFSETQRNKGNFPGRFSGRQFSNSRSEMNVSTLELGDSALYLCASSFGANTGELFFGEGSRLTVL.

V gene TRBV23-1 combines with J gene TRBJ1-1; D is perhaps TRBD1 (6 bases). TRBV23-1 is identified as an open reading frame with a role that is uncertain. Between the trimmed V and J ends, which lost 0 bases and 4 bases, there was a span of 15 bases. This CDR3 is built from 16 residues. CDR3 nucleotide sequence: TGCGCCAGCAGTCAATCAAAGGGGGGGCAAGGCACTGAAGCTTTCTTT. Amino acids: CASSQSKGGQGTEAFF.